The T cell receptor beta chain under discussion was sequenced for a study of blood T cells in healthy people across ages. Study results and caveats: In older individuals, TCR beta diversity per million T cells was lower, falling roughly linearly with age.

A J-beta primer mix and a sample-barcoded 5' primer were used in a second PCR of about 7 to 11 cycles. Template switching added a 12-random-nucleotide identifier to every cDNA molecule. TCRdb reanalysed the 5' RACE reads using MiXCR and keeps one entry per CDR3 protein. The sample yields approximately 1,700,000 distinct CDR3 sequences, about two fifths seen once. About this clonotype: What it recognizes is unknown.

Each sample had at least 6 million PBMCs isolated. Trimming pared 0 bases from V and 0 bases from J, leaving 11 bases between. This CDR3 has 16 residues. Germline CDR1 is SGHRS and CDR2 is YFSETQ. This receptor was identified in a human donor in good health. The V call is TRBV5-1, the J call TRBJ2-3; D gene unclear. The sequencing sample was made of blood. The chain's CDR3 is CASSLEWRVSTDTQYF. The DNA of the CDR3 is TGCGCCAGCAGCTTGGAGTGGAGAGTTAGCACAGATACGCAGTATTTT. Using reference TRBV5-1 and TRBJ2-3 for the parts outside the CDR3, the full variable domain is KAGVTQTPRYLIKTRGQQVTLSCSPISGHRSVSWYQQTPGQGLQFLFEYFSETQRNKGNFPGRFSGRQFSNSRSEMNVSTLELGDSALYLCASSLEWRVSTDTQYFGPGTRLTVL.